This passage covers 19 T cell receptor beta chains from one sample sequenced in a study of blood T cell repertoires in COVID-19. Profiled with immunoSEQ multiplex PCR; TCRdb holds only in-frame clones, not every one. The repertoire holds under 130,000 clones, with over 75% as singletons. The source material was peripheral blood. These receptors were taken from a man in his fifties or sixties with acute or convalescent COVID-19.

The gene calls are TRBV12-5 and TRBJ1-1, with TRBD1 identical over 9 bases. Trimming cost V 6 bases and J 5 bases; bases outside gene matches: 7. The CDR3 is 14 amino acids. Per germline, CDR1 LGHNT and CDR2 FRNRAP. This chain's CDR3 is CASGSGTGRTEAFF. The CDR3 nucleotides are TGTGCTAGTGGCTCCGGGACAGGGAGGACTGAAGCTTTCTTT.

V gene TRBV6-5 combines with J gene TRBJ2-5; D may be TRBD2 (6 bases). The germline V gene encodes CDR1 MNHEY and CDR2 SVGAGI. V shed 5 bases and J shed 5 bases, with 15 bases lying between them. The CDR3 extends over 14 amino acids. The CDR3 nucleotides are TGTGCCAGCAGTCCCAGGGCGGGGTTCGAGACCCAGTACTTC. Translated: CASSPRAGFETQYF.

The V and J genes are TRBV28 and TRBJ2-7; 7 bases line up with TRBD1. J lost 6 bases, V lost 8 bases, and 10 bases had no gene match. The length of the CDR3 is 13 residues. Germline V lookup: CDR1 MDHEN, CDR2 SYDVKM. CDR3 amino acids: CASQGVGWFEQYF. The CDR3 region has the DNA TGTGCCAGCCAGGGGGTAGGGTGGTTCGAGCAGTACTTC.

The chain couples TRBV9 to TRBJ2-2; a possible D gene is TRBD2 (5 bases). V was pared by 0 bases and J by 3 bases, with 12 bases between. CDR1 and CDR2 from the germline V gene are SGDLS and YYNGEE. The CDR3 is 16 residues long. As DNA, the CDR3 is TGTGCCAGCAGCGTAGTGCCGAGCGGAGACACCGGGGAGCTGTTTTTT. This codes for CASSVVPSGDTGELFF.

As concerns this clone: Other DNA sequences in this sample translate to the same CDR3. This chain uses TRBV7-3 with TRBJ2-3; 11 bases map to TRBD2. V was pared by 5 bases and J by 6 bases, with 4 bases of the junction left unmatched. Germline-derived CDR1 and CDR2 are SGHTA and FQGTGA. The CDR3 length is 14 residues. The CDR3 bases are TGTGCCAGCAGCCCAGGACTAGCGGGCGATACGCAGTATTTT. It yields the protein CASSPGLAGDTQYF.

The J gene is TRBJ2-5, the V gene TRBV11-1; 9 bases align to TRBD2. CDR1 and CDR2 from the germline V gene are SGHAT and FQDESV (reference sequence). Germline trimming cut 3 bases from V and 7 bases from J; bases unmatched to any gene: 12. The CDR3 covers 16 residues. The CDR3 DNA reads TGTGCCAGCAGCTTGAGCGGGGGGCCTCCCGGTGGGACCCAGTACTTC. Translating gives CASSLSGGPPGGTQYF.

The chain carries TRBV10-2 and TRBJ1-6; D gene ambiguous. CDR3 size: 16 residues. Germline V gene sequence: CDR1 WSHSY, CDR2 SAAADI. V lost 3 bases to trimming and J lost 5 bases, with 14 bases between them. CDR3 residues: CASSDGGLTNNSPLHF. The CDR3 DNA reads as TGCGCCAGCAGTGATGGCGGACTGACAAATAATTCACCCCTCCACTTT.

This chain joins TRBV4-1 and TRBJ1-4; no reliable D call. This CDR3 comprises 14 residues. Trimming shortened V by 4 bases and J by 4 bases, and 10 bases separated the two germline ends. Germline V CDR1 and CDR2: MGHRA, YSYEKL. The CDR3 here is CASSPNRINEKLFF. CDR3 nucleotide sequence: TGCGCCAGCAGCCCGAACAGAATTAATGAAAAACTGTTTTTT.

CDR3 in DNA: TGCGCCAGCAGCTTGGGGGGCGCAGGGGGCACTGAAGCTTTCTTT. It is translated as CASSLGGAGGTEAFF. The J gene is TRBJ1-1, the V gene TRBV5-1; the match to TRBD1 covers 7 bases. CDR1 and CDR2 (germline): SGHRS, YFSETQ. CDR3 size: 15 residues. The V and J ends lost 0 bases and 4 bases, in that order; junction bases with no gene match: 6. Full variable domain (outside the CDR3, taken from reference TRBV5-1 and TRBJ1-1): KAGVTQTPRYLIKTRGQQVTLSCSPISGHRSVSWYQQTPGQGLQFLFEYFSETQRNKGNFPGRFSGRQFSNSRSEMNVSTLELGDSALYLCASSLGGAGGTEAFFGQGTRLTVV.

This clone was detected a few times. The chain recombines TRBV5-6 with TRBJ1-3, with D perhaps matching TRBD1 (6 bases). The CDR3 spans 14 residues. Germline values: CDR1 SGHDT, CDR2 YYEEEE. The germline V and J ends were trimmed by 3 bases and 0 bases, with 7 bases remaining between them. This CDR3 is CASSWTDSGNTIYF. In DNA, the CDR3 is TGTGCCAGCAGCTGGACAGACTCTGGAAACACCATATATTTT. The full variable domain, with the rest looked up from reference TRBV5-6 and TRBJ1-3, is DAGVTQSPTHLIKTRGQQVTLRCSPKSGHDTVSWYQQALGQGPQFIFQYYEEEERQRGNFPDRFSGHQFPNYSSELNVNALLLGDSALYLCASSWTDSGNTIYFGEGSWLTVV.

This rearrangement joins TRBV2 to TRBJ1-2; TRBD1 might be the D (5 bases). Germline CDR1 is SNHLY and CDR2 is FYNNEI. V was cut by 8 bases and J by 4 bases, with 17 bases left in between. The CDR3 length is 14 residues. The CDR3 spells CASWELRDGYGYTF. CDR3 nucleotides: TGTGCCAGCTGGGAACTCAGGGATGGCTATGGCTACACCTTC.

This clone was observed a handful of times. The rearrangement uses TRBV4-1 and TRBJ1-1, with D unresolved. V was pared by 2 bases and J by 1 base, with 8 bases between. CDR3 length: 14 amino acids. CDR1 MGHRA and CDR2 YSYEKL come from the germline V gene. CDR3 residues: CASSQYTGNTEAFF. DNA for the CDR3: TGCGCCAGCAGCCAATACACGGGGAACACTGAAGCTTTCTTT.

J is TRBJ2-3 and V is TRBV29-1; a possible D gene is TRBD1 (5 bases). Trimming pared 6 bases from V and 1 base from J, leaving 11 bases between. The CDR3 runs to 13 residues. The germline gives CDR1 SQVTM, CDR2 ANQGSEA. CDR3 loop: CSVRPTGTDTQYF. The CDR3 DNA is TGCAGCGTCCGACCGACAGGCACAGATACGCAGTATTTT.

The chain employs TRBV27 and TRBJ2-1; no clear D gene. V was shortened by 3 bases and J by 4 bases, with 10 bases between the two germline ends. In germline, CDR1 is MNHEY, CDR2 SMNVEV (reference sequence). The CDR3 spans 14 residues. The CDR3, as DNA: TGTGCCAGCAGTTTTAGACTGGCATACAATGAGCAGTTCTTC. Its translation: CASSFRLAYNEQFF.

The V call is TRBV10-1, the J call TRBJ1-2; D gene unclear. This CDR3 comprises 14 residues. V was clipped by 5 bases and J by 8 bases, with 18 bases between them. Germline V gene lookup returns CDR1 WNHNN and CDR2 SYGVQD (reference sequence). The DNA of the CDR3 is TGCGCCAGCAGTAACAGTTTGGCCTCTGAGGGCTACACCTTC. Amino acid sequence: CASSNSLASEGYTF.

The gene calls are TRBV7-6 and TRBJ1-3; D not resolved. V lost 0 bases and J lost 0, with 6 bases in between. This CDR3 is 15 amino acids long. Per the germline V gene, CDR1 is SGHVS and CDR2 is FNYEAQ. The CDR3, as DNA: TGTGCCAGCAGCTTAGCGGTAGACTCTGGAAACACCATATATTTT. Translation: CASSLAVDSGNTIYF.

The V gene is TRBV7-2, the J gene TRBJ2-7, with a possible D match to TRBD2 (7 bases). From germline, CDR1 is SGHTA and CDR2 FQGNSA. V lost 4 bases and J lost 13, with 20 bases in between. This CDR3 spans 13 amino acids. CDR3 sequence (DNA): TGTGCCAGCAGCTCGTGGGGGGGCGGAGGGAAATACTTC. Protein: CASSSWGGGGKYF.

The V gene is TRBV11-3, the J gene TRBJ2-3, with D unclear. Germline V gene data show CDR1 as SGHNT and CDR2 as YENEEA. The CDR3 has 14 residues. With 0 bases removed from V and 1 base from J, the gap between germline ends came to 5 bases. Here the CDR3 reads CASSLETRTDTQYF. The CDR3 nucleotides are TGTGCCAGCAGCTTAGAGACTCGCACAGATACGCAGTATTTT.

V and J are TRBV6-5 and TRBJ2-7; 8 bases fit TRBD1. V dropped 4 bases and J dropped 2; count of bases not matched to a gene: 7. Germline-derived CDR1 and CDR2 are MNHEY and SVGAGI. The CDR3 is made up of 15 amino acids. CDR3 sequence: CASSFLGTGPYEQYF. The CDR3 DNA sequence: TGTGCCAGCAGTTTCCTCGGGACAGGTCCCTACGAGCAGTACTTC.